Following are 32 T cell receptor beta chains from one sample sequenced in a study of blood T cells in healthy people across ages. PCR was performed a second time for about 7 to 12 cycles using a sample-barcoded 5' primer and a J-beta primer mix. TCRdb re-derived calls from the 5' RACE reads in MiXCR, one entry per CDR3 protein. This sample has over a million distinct CDR3 sequences; under 45% occur once, and the top ten carry approximately 17%. Sequences were obtained from blood. The receptors here all came from a woman in her sixties or seventies in good health.

The chain is built from TRBV2 and TRBJ1-2; 12 bases match TRBD1. Germline-derived CDR1 and CDR2 are SNHLY and FYNNEI. J gave up 8 bases and V 4 bases, and 8 bases lay outside the gene matches. The CDR3 loop spans 15 amino acids. In DNA, the CDR3 is TGTGCCAGCAGTGTAATGGGACAGGGGGCTGAAGGCTACACCTTC. Protein: CASSVMGQGAEGYTF.

This chain connects TRBV5-1 to TRBJ2-7, with a weak D call TRBD2 (6 bases). The CDR3 runs 14 residues. Trimming pared 4 bases from V and 4 bases from J, leaving 15 bases between. Looked up from germline, CDR1 is SGHRS and CDR2 is YFSETQ. CDR3 nucleotide sequence: TGCGCCAGCAGCCGTTTAGGTAGCGGATACGAGCAGTACTTC. The encoded protein is CASSRLGSGYEQYF.

CDR3 sequence: CASSQPPGGPNEQFF. The CDR3 nucleotides read TGTGCCAGCAGCCAGCCCCCAGGGGGACCCAATGAGCAGTTCTTC. The chain couples TRBV3-1 to TRBJ2-1, with 7 positions matching TRBD1. V shed 3 bases and J 6 bases; nucleotides not matched to a gene: 8. Germline CDR1 and CDR2: LGHDT and YNNKEL (reference sequence). The CDR3 length is 15 residues.

The CDR3 loop is CATSDRTSGLTDTQYF. The CDR3 coding sequence is TGTGCCACCAGTGACCGGACTAGCGGCCTCACAGATACGCAGTATTTT. The rearrangement links TRBV24-1 to TRBJ2-3; 10 nucleotides line up with TRBD2. The length of the CDR3 is 16 residues. V lost 4 bases to trimming and J lost 2 bases; unmatched junction nucleotides: 5. Germline loops: CDR1 KGHDR, CDR2 SFDVKD.

This clonotype was picked up a small number of times. The chain is built from TRBV12-3 or TRBV12-4 and TRBJ2-6, with D hard to call. This CDR3 is 16 amino acids long. The V end was cut by 4 bases, the J end by 2 bases, with 12 bases between. The CDR3 loop reads CASSSATSPGANVLTF. The CDR3 coding sequence is TGTGCCAGCAGTTCGGCGACATCTCCTGGGGCCAACGTCCTGACTTTC.

The V gene is TRBV5-1, the J gene TRBJ2-7, with D perhaps being TRBD1 or TRBD2 (5 bases each). Germline values: CDR1 SGHRS, CDR2 YFSETQ. Between the trimmed V and J ends, which lost 1 base and 0 bases, there was a span of 11 bases. The CDR3 covers 15 residues. As DNA, the CDR3 is TGCGCCAGCAGCTTGTGGGGGACGGACTCCTACGAGCAGTACTTC. Protein: CASSLWGTDSYEQYF.

This chain connects TRBV9 to TRBJ2-1; 10 bases fit TRBD2. The germline gives CDR1 SGDLS, CDR2 YYNGEE. This CDR3 comprises 16 residues. Trimming at V came to 3 bases and at J to 3 bases, leaving 6 bases not matched to a gene. The CDR3 DNA reads as TGTGCCAGCAGCGGCAGTAGCGGGAGGTTCTACAATGAGCAGTTCTTC. Amino acid sequence: CASSGSSGRFYNEQFF.

The V gene is TRBV4-1, the J gene TRBJ1-4, with 10 bases that match TRBD1. The CDR3 is made up of 18 amino acids. CDR1 is MGHRA, CDR2 YSYEKL, per germline. J was trimmed by 3 bases and V by 4 bases; bases with no gene match: 11. The CDR3 nucleotides read TGCGCCAGCAGCCTCGCGGGACAGGGGATGTTAGCTAATGAAAAACTGTTTTTT. It encodes CASSLAGQGMLANEKLFF.

This clonotype was seen a handful of times. This sequence joins TRBV20-1 and TRBJ2-7; 11 positions match TRBD2. The trim removed 3 bases at V and 5 bases at J, leaving 9 bases unmatched. The CDR3 covers 15 residues. Germline CDR1 and CDR2: DFQATT and SNEGSKA (reference sequence). The CDR3 loop is CSASELAGVGHEQYF. The CDR3 DNA reads as TGCAGTGCTAGTGAACTAGCGGGAGTCGGCCACGAGCAGTACTTC.

V and J are TRBV11-2 and TRBJ2-7; 11 bases map to TRBD2. This CDR3 has 15 residues. V shed 4 bases, J shed 4 bases, and the junction held 6 bases outside the gene matches. Germline CDR1 is SGHAT and CDR2 is FQNNGV. The CDR3 reads CASSYGTSGYYEQYF. The CDR3 DNA is TGTGCCAGCAGCTACGGGACTAGCGGTTATTACGAGCAGTACTTC.

This chain connects TRBV20-1 to TRBJ2-3, with 9 bases matching TRBD2. CDR3 length equals 14 residues. J was trimmed by 2 bases and V by 4 bases; bases with no gene match: 4. Germline V lookup: CDR1 DFQATT, CDR2 SNEGSKA (reference sequence). The CDR3 here is CSATVAGDTDTQYF. CDR3 bases: TGCAGTGCTACCGTAGCGGGAGACACAGATACGCAGTATTTT.

The rearrangement links TRBV5-1 to TRBJ2-7, with 14 bases matching TRBD2. CDR1 is SGHRS, CDR2 YFSETQ, per germline. Trimming removed 4 bases from V and 6 bases from J; junction bases left unmatched: 6. The CDR3 contains 15 residues. The CDR3 loop reads CASSGGTSGSSEQYF. The CDR3 region has the DNA TGCGCCAGCAGCGGGGGGACTAGCGGGAGTTCCGAGCAGTACTTC.

This clonotype has ten or more counts. V and J are TRBV20-1 and TRBJ2-3, with 11 bases lining up with TRBD1. Germline lookup yields CDR1 DFQATT and CDR2 SNEGSKA (reference sequence). CDR3 size: 13 residues. V gave up 7 bases and J gave up 6 bases; unmatched junction bases: 6. The CDR3 nucleotides read TGCAGTGTTGGACAGGGGGCTGTGGATACGCAGTATTTT. Protein product: CSVGQGAVDTQYF.

With regard to this clonotype: Mismatch with germline at one junction end may stem from a read error. This chain links TRBV5-1 with TRBJ2-1, with 15 bases aligning to TRBD2. The CDR3 covers 16 residues. The germline gives CDR1 SGHRS, CDR2 YFSETQ. The CDR3 DNA reads as TGCGCCAGCAGCCCCGGACTAGCGGGGGGGTACAAGGAGCAGTTCTTC. Its protein product is CASSPGLAGGYKEQFF.

This clonotype has just one count. The V and J genes are TRBV30 and TRBJ2-5; 7 bases agree with TRBD1. The CDR3 consists of 11 residues. V trimming: 0 bases; J trimming: 11 bases; junction bases outside the gene matches: 3. Germline CDR1 is GTSNPN and CDR2 is SVGIG (reference sequence). The CDR3 loop reads CAWSVGTDQYF. CDR3 in DNA: TGTGCCTGGAGTGTTGGGACAGATCAGTACTTC.

The chain carries TRBV21-1 and TRBJ2-7; the listed D gene, TRBD1, was not tested against the DNA. The closer fit of TRBJ2-5 to the DNA end suggests the J call may be wrong. TRBV21-1 is a pseudogene segment. The CDR3 has 15 residues. The CDR3 loop reads CASSTATGDSETQYF. The CDR3 coding sequence is TGTGCCAGCAGCACAGCGACAGGGGATTCGGAGACCCAGTACTTC.

CDR3 sequence (DNA): TGTGCCAGCAGCTGGTGCGTCGGTGAGCAGTTCTTC. This sequence encodes CASSWCVGEQFF. The J gene is TRBJ2-1, the V gene TRBV21-1. TRBV21-1 is tagged as a pseudogene. The CDR3 is 12 amino acids.

The rearrangement joins TRBV7-2 to TRBJ2-3, with TRBD2 matching over 8 bases. Germline values: CDR1 SGHTA, CDR2 FQGNSA. The CDR3 has 15 residues. Losses at the gene ends were 1 base for V and 4 bases for J; bases not matched to a gene: 4. The CDR3 loop reads CASSLDGGRSDTQYF. In DNA, the CDR3 is TGTGCCAGCAGCTTAGATGGCGGGAGGTCAGATACGCAGTATTTT.

This clonotype came up once. The V gene is TRBV7-9, the J gene TRBJ1-1; D gene unclear. The CDR3 totals 13 residues. With 4 bases removed from V and 4 bases from J, the gap between germline ends came to 10 bases. Germline CDR1 is SEHNR and CDR2 is FQNEAQ (reference sequence). CDR3 amino acids: CASSSTERTEAFF. In DNA, the CDR3 is TGTGCCAGCAGCTCGACCGAACGCACTGAAGCTTTCTTT.

This rearrangement joins TRBV24-1 to TRBJ2-6, with a possible D match to TRBD2 (6 bases). Trimming shortened V by 1 base and J by 0 bases, and 6 bases separated the two germline ends. The CDR3 runs 16 residues. Germline assignment: CDR1 KGHDR and CDR2 SFDVKD. CDR3 DNA: TGTGCCACCAGTGATTTCGGGGGCTCTGGGGCCAACGTCCTGACTTTC. Translated: CATSDFGGSGANVLTF.

This chain joins TRBV7-7 and TRBJ2-5, with TRBD1 identical over 10 bases. Gene TRBJ2-7 matches the end of the DNA better, so the J call may be wrong. The germline gives CDR1 SSHAT, CDR2 FNYEAQ (reference sequence). The CDR3 runs 15 residues. In DNA form, the CDR3 reads TGTGCCAGCAGCGCCGGGACAGGGGTCGCCTACGAGCAGTACTTC. Translated: CASSAGTGVAYEQYF.

This rearrangement joins TRBV6-2 or TRBV6-3 to TRBJ2-5, with 7 bases matching TRBD2. Germline assignment: CDR1 MNHEY and CDR2 SVGEGT. J was trimmed by 11 bases and V by 10 bases; bases with no gene match: 19. The CDR3 is 14 amino acids. The chain's CDR3 is CATDISGPYNEQYF. For the CDR3, the DNA is TGTGCCACTGACATTAGCGGGCCCTACAATGAGCAGTACTTC.

The J gene is TRBJ2-1, the V gene TRBV20-1, with 10 nucleotides matching TRBD2. V lost 6 bases to trimming and J lost 6 bases; unmatched junction nucleotides: 5. Per germline, CDR1 DFQATT and CDR2 SNEGSKA (reference sequence). The CDR3 is 13 amino acids. CDR3 loop: CSAQRGGLNEQFF. The DNA for the CDR3 is TGCAGTGCCCAGCGGGGGGGCCTCAATGAGCAGTTCTTC.

This clonotype was found a few times. The chain has TRBV20-1 and TRBJ2-5, with D perhaps matching TRBD2 (6 bases). Trimming removed 6 bases at V and 0 bases at J, with 17 bases between. This CDR3 has 15 residues. Germline loops: CDR1 DFQATT, CDR2 SNEGSKA (reference sequence). For the CDR3, the DNA is TGCAGTGCCCCAGATAGCGGATGGTACCAAGAGACCCAGTACTTC. Encoded protein: CSAPDSGWYQETQYF.

The chain recombines TRBV27 with TRBJ2-1, with D possibly matching TRBD2 (7 bases). Germline CDR1 and CDR2: MNHEY and SMNVEV (reference sequence). This CDR3 contains 16 residues. The V gene lost 7 bases and the J gene lost 8 bases, with 24 bases spanning the gap. The CDR3 spells CASNQIGGARIYEQFF. The CDR3 region has the DNA TGTGCCAGCAATCAAATAGGGGGGGCGCGAATCTATGAGCAGTTCTTC.

The V gene is TRBV20-1, the J gene TRBJ1-1, with D unclear. This CDR3 contains 13 residues. The V gene lost 6 bases and the J gene lost 3 bases, with 14 bases spanning the gap. Germline CDR1 reads DFQATT; CDR2 reads SNEGSKA (reference sequence). CDR3 bases: TGCAGTGCCCCCCGGTTGGAAGACACTGAAGCTTTCTTT. Translating it yields CSAPRLEDTEAFF.

The V call is TRBV10-3, the J call TRBJ1-6; D gene unclear. The CDR3 contains 16 residues. V lost 4 bases, J lost 2 bases, and 12 bases lay in between. CDR1 is ENHRY, CDR2 SYGVKD, per germline. The CDR3 loop is CAISAPAGTYNSPLHF. CDR3 nucleotides: TGTGCCATCAGTGCCCCCGCGGGGACCTATAATTCACCCCTCCACTTT.

The gene calls are TRBV20-1 and TRBJ2-7, with D unresolved. This CDR3 contains 15 residues. Germline V gene sequence: CDR1 DFQATT, CDR2 SNEGSKA (reference sequence). The V and J ends lost 5 bases and 0 bases respectively, with 17 bases between them. The CDR3 bases are TGCAGTGCTGGCCCCCGGTCCCCGAGCTCCTACGAGCAGTACTTC. It encodes CSAGPRSPSSYEQYF.

This clonotype came up a few times. The rearrangement links TRBV15 to TRBJ2-1; no reliable D call. This CDR3 is built from 17 residues. Germline V gives CDR1 LNHNV, CDR2 YYDKDF (reference sequence). With 0 bases removed from V and 0 bases from J, the gap between germline ends came to 12 bases. The CDR3 sequence is CATSRDPTWSSYNEQFF. CDR3 coding DNA: TGTGCCACCAGCAGAGACCCGACTTGGAGCTCCTACAATGAGCAGTTCTTC.

This rearrangement joins TRBV7-9 to TRBJ2-1; 8 bases agree with TRBD1. CDR3 length: 16 amino acids. Germline CDR1 and CDR2: SEHNR and FQNEAQ (reference sequence). V lost 5 bases and J lost 3; bases outside the gene matches: 9. CDR3 amino acids: CASSLKQGGYYNEQFF. CDR3 coding DNA: TGTGCCAGCAGCCTAAAACAGGGGGGATACTACAATGAGCAGTTCTTC.

V is TRBV5-1 and J is TRBJ2-6, with 10 bases matching TRBD2. The CDR3 runs 16 residues. V lost 5 bases, J lost 1 base, and 3 bases stayed unmatched. Germline CDR1 is SGHRS and CDR2 is YFSETQ. The CDR3 spells CASRFSGRSGANVLTF. Written as DNA, the CDR3 is TGCGCCAGCAGATTTAGCGGGAGGTCTGGGGCCAACGTCCTGACTTTC. The entire variable domain, with the rest obtained from reference TRBV5-1 and TRBJ2-6, is as follows: KAGVTQTPRYLIKTRGQQVTLSCSPISGHRSVSWYQQTPGQGLQFLFEYFSETQRNKGNFPGRFSGRQFSNSRSEMNVSTLELGDSALYLCASRFSGRSGANVLTFGAGSRLTVL.

In DNA form, the CDR3 reads TGCAGTGCTGCGGGGCGCGGCTCCTACAATGAGCAGTTCTTC. Its translation: CSAAGRGSYNEQFF. J is TRBJ2-1 and V is TRBV20-1; D possibly corresponds to TRBD2 (6 bases). CDR1 is DFQATT, CDR2 SNEGSKA, per germline (reference sequence). This CDR3 is built from 14 residues. V lost 5 bases and J 0 bases, leaving 11 bases between the germline ends.